This is a list of T cell receptor beta chains from one sample in a study of blood T cells in healthy people across ages. TCRdb re-called the 5' RACE reads through MiXCR, storing one row per CDR3 protein. The sample records around 1,000,000 distinct CDR3 sequences, approximately 25% being singletons. Another study also made use of these data, one on T cells of mothers and their children.

Sequenced input: blood. The receptor source for this set is a girl aged 2 to 10 in good health. Both conserved end residues are part of each CDR3. The D gene is left open where the match is weak. Rows give clone size only sometimes, using once, few, many, or a class for an expanded clone.

CDR3,DNA,V,J,D,size
CASVGGDTDTQYF,TGTGCCAGCGTGGGAGGAGACACAGATACGCAGTATTTT,TRBV2,TRBJ2-3,NA,NA
CASSLRTGGFGSPLHF,TGTGCCAGCAGTCTCCGGACAGGGGGTTTTGGGTCACCCCTCCACTTT,TRBV28,TRBJ1-6,TRBD1,NA
CASRSTGGSEAFF,TGCGCCAGCAGGTCCACAGGGGGATCTGAAGCTTTCTTT,TRBV4-3,TRBJ1-1,TRBD1,few
CASTQTGMGYTEAFF,TGTGCCAGCACCCAGACAGGGATGGGGTACACTGAAGCTTTCTTT,TRBV12-3/TRBV12-4,TRBJ1-1,TRBD1,few
CASSTNRVEGYNEQFF,TGTGCCAGCAGTACAAACAGGGTGGAAGGGTACAATGAGCAGTTCTTC,TRBV28,TRBJ2-1,NA,NA
CASSWGSKRGRSIYEQYF,TGTGCCAGCAGCTGGGGGAGTAAAAGGGGACGGTCCATCTACGAGCAGTACTTC,TRBV7-9,TRBJ2-7,NA,NA
CSVPGTYTDTQYF,TGCAGCGTTCCCGGGACCTACACAGATACGCAGTATTTT,TRBV29-1,TRBJ2-3,NA,NA
CASSLGGNPYHEQFF,TGTGCCAGCAGCTTAGGAGGGAACCCCTACCATGAGCAGTTCTTC,TRBV11-2,TRBJ2-1,NA,NA
CSAREIDEGSNEAFF,TGCAGTGCTAGAGAGATAGACGAGGGATCTAATGAAGCTTTCTTT,TRBV20-1,TRBJ1-1,NA,NA
CASTLSTDTQYF,TGTGCCAGCACCCTTAGCACAGATACGCAGTATTTT,TRBV7-2,TRBJ2-3,NA,NA
CASKGQGFHEQYF,TGTGCCAGCAAGGGACAGGGGTTCCACGAGCAGTACTTC,TRBV6-1,TRBJ2-7,TRBD1,NA
CAIRRGLTGDEKLFF,TGTGCCATCAGGAGGGGCTTGACAGGAGACGAAAAACTGTTTTTT,TRBV10-3,TRBJ1-4,NA,few
CASSDSGTSNTGELFF,TGTGCCAGCAGTGACTCCGGGACTAGCAACACCGGGGAGCTGTTTTTT,TRBV6-4,TRBJ2-2,TRBD2,NA
CASSQETTLSDTQYF,TGTGCCAGCAGCCAAGAAACCACCCTCTCGGATACGCAGTATTTT,TRBV3-1,TRBJ2-3,NA,NA
CSARGTGRDEQYF,TGCAGTGCTAGGGGTACAGGGAGAGACGAGCAGTACTTC,TRBV20-1,TRBJ2-7,NA,few
CASSYAYYEQYF,TGTGCCAGCAGTTACGCCTACTACGAGCAGTACTTC,TRBV6-2/TRBV6-3,TRBJ2-7,NA,NA
CASILGASGNTIYF,TGTGCCAGCATTCTCGGGGCCTCTGGAAACACCATATATTTT,TRBV12-3/TRBV12-4,TRBJ1-3,NA,few
CASSQASDTQYF,TGTGCCAGCAGCCAAGCATCCGATACGCAGTATTTT,TRBV4-2,TRBJ2-3,NA,many
CASTSDSNYRELFF,TGTGCCAGCACCTCGGACAGTAATTACAGGGAGCTGTTTTTT,TRBV2,TRBJ2-2,NA,NA
CASTARNVAYEQYF,TGTGCCAGCACCGCTAGGAACGTGGCCTACGAGCAGTACTTC,TRBV3-1,TRBJ2-7,NA,NA
CASSTRGAQNEKLFF,TGTGCCAGCAGCACTCGAGGGGCTCAAAATGAAAAACTGTTTTTT,TRBV9,TRBJ1-4,NA,NA
CASSSRNLGQYF,TGTGCCAGCAGTTCCAGGAACCTGGGGCAGTACTTC,TRBV12-3/TRBV12-4,TRBJ2-7,NA,NA
CASSVGLAGDLETQYF,TGTGCCAGCAGCGTCGGACTAGCGGGGGATCTCGAGACCCAGTACTTC,TRBV7-9,TRBJ2-5,TRBD2,NA
CASSQVGHRLHF,TGTGCCAGCAGCCAGGTGGGACACCGGCTCCACTTT,TRBV3-1,TRBJ1-6,NA,NA
CSARASGPTDTQYF,TGCAGTGCTAGAGCTAGCGGACCCACAGATACGCAGTATTTT,TRBV20-1,TRBJ2-3,TRBD2,NA
CAGQGGVGYGYTF,TGTGCCGGGCAAGGGGGCGTAGGGTATGGCTACACCTTC,TRBV28,TRBJ1-2,TRBD1,few
CASSQELSGADTGELFF,TGTGCCAGCAGCCAAGAATTATCGGGGGCCGACACCGGGGAGCTGTTTTTT,TRBV3-1,TRBJ2-2,NA,NA
CASSSVGDFSYEQYF,TGTGCCAGCAGCTCGGTGGGGGACTTCTCCTACGAGCAGTACTTC,TRBV28,TRBJ2-7,NA,NA
CSGTHTGELFF,TGCAGTGGTACCCACACCGGGGAGCTGTTTTTT,TRBV29-1,TRBJ2-2,NA,few
CASRAGPNTGELFF,TGTGCCAGCAGAGCCGGGCCGAACACCGGGGAGCTGTTTTTT,TRBV13,TRBJ2-2,NA,NA
CSVTGTGGFNEQFF,TGCAGCGTAACCGGGACAGGGGGCTTCAATGAGCAGTTCTTC,TRBV29-1,TRBJ2-1,TRBD1,NA
CSARDEPTSLYHEQFF,TGCAGTGCTAGAGACGAACCTACCTCGTTATACCATGAGCAGTTCTTC,TRBV20-1,TRBJ2-1,NA,NA
CATSSRGGRAVDEQFF,TGTGCCACCAGCTCCCGGGGGGGGAGGGCGGTGGATGAGCAGTTCTTC,TRBV15,TRBJ2-1,TRBD2,NA
CSVDRESTEAFF,TGCAGCGTTGATAGGGAGAGCACTGAAGCTTTCTTT,TRBV29-1,TRBJ1-1,NA,few
CASSQDRIGASDEQFF,TGCGCCAGCAGCCAAGATAGGATAGGGGCCAGCGATGAGCAGTTCTTC,TRBV4-3,TRBJ2-1,NA,many
CASSSGTTDYNEQFF,TGCGCCAGCAGCTCCGGGACTACCGACTACAATGAGCAGTTCTTC,TRBV5-1,TRBJ2-1,TRBD2,few
CASSYSNWDRTGYTF,TGTGCCAGCAGTTACTCGAATTGGGACAGGACTGGCTACACCTTC,TRBV6-6,TRBJ1-2,TRBD1,NA
CASSLKVGDRGGLEIYEQYF,TGTGCCAGCAGCCTCAAAGTTGGGGACAGGGGAGGACTAGAGATATACGAGCAGTACTTC,TRBV11-1,TRBJ2-7,TRBD1,few
CASSLSQGGIYEQYF,TGTGCCAGCAGCTTATCCCAGGGGGGAATCTACGAGCAGTACTTC,TRBV7-2,TRBJ2-7,NA,NA
CASNTELAGVPEQYF,TGTGCCAGCAACACCGAACTAGCGGGAGTTCCCGAGCAGTACTTC,TRBV7-9,TRBJ2-7,TRBD2,few
CASSSTGRKETQYF,TGTGCCAGCAGTTCAACCGGACGGAAAGAGACCCAGTACTTC,TRBV12-3/TRBV12-4,TRBJ2-5,NA,NA
CASIDVRAGYGYTF,TGTGCCAGCATCGACGTACGAGCTGGCTATGGCTACACCTTC,TRBV6-2/TRBV6-3,TRBJ1-2,NA,few
CASSESYEQFF,TGTGCCAGCAGTGAATCTTATGAGCAGTTCTTC,TRBV25-1,TRBJ2-1,NA,few
CASSLTQGRDGYTF,TGTGCCAGCAGCTTAACTCAGGGGCGGGATGGCTACACCTTC,TRBV7-3,TRBJ1-2,NA,NA
CASSLGSEAYEQYF,TGTGCCAGCAGCTTAGGTAGCGAGGCCTACGAGCAGTACTTC,TRBV7-6,TRBJ2-7,NA,NA
CASREGVSNQPQHF,TGTGCCAGCAGGGAGGGAGTTAGCAATCAGCCCCAGCATTTT,TRBV27,TRBJ1-5,NA,NA
CASSSGLAVSNEQFF,TGTGCCAGCAGCTCCGGACTAGCAGTCAGCAATGAGCAGTTCTTC,TRBV7-8,TRBJ2-1,TRBD2,few
CASSLRSFSGNSDTQYF,TGTGCCAGCAGCCTTCGTTCTTTTTCAGGGAACTCAGATACGCAGTATTTT,TRBV11-3,TRBJ2-3,NA,NA
CASRPGLAGGQRYNEQFF,TGTGCCAGCAGACCGGGACTAGCGGGGGGGCAACGCTACAATGAGCAGTTCTTC,TRBV2,TRBJ2-1,TRBD2,NA
CSARDARTVGTQYF,TGCAGTGCTAGAGATGCGCGGACGGTAGGGACCCAGTACTTC,TRBV20-1,TRBJ2-5,NA,few
CSVSIQGNEQFF,TGCAGTGTTTCGATACAGGGCAATGAGCAGTTCTTC,TRBV20-1,TRBJ2-1,NA,few
CASSAVRVGNYGYTF,TGTGCCAGCAGTGCCGTAAGGGTAGGGAACTATGGCTACACCTTC,TRBV2,TRBJ1-2,NA,few